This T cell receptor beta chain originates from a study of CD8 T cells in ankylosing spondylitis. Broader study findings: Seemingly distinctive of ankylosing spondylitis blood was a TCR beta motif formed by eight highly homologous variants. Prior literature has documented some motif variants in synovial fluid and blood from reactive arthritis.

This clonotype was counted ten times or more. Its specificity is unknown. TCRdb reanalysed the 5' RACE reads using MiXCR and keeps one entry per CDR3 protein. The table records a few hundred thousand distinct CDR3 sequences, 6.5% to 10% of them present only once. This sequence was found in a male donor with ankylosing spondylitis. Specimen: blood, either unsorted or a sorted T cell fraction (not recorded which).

The CDR3 is CAISGTLDSYNEQFF. The DNA of the CDR3 is TGTGCCATCAGTGGAACCCTCGACAGTTACAATGAGCAGTTCTTC. This sequence joins TRBV10-3 and TRBJ2-1; the D gene is possibly TRBD1 (5 bases). This CDR3 comprises 15 residues. Per the germline V gene, CDR1 is ENHRY and CDR2 is SYGVKD. V lost 4 bases and J 4 bases, leaving 14 bases between the germline ends.